This T cell receptor (beta chain) came from a study of blood T cell repertoires in COVID-19. Study background: In each case, the material was cDNA or gDNA derived from T cells, B-cell-depleted T cells, or PBMCs.

This clone came up a few times. The assay was immunoSEQ multiplex PCR, and TCRdb's table has in-frame clones only and misses some. The top ten hold approximately 3.6% of the sample, which has 270,000 or so clones, around 82% seen once. Sequencing was done on a sample of PBMCs or T cells enriched from blood (not recorded which). This TCR was recovered from a man aged 50-60 years who had recovered from COVID-19.

Written as DNA, the CDR3 is TGCGCCAGCAGCTTCGACAGGGGGGTTGAAAAACTGTTTTTT. Protein product: CASSFDRGVEKLFF. The chain uses TRBV4-1 and TRBJ1-4; 9 bases agree with TRBD1. The CDR3 sequence is 14 residues long. V trimming: 5 bases; J trimming: 7 bases; junction bases outside the gene matches: 5. The V gene's germline CDR1 is MGHRA and CDR2 YSYEKL.